One and the same sample provided the 5 T cell receptor beta chains below, sequenced in a study of blood T cell repertoires in COVID-19. Method: immunoSEQ multiplex PCR; TCRdb's copy keeps in-frame clones and lacks some. The sample includes 150,000 or so clones, approximately 90% of them seen just once. Material for sequencing was peripheral blood. These receptors were obtained from a young man with COVID-19, enrolled during active disease.

This clone turned up a few times. The chain combines TRBV18 with TRBJ2-3, with D possibly matching TRBD1 (7 bases). The V end lost 3 bases, the J end lost 3 bases, and 13 bases lay between the germline ends. The V gene's germline CDR1 is KGHSH and CDR2 LQKENI. CDR3 length: 15 amino acids. The chain's CDR3 is CASSPATGRTDTQYF. The DNA for the CDR3 is TGTGCCAGCTCACCTGCGACAGGGAGGACAGATACGCAGTATTTT.

CDR3 region: CASSLEWRHNYGYTF. CDR3 sequence (DNA): TGTGCCAGCAGCTTAGAGTGGCGACACAACTATGGCTACACCTTC. The V and J genes are TRBV7-2 and TRBJ1-2, with D uncertain. Trimming cost V 1 base and J 2 bases, with 11 bases left between them. CDR1 is SGHTA and CDR2 is FQGNSA in the germline V gene. The CDR3 loop spans 15 amino acids.

The rearrangement uses TRBV6-2 or TRBV6-3 and TRBJ1-6, with D perhaps TRBD1 (6 bases). The germline V gene encodes CDR1 MNHEY and CDR2 SVGEGT. V lost 2 bases and J lost 5, with 10 bases in between. CDR3 size: 15 residues. CDR3 DNA sequence: TGTGCCAGCAGTTACATCGGACAGCATAATTCACCCCTCCACTTT. Translated, it gives CASSYIGQHNSPLHF.

This sequence joins TRBV3-1 (or the pseudogene TRBV3-2) and TRBJ2-2; TRBD1 is a possible D gene (8 bases). The V gene lost 6 bases and the J gene lost 7 bases, with 21 bases spanning the gap. The CDR3 contains 16 residues. Germline CDR1 is LGHDT and CDR2 is YNNKEL (reference sequence). In DNA, the CDR3 is TGTGCCAGCAGGATACAGGGGGGGTTACTTCTCGGGGAGCTGTTTTTT. Translating it yields CASRIQGGLLLGELFF.

The chain employs TRBV5-6 and TRBJ1-5, with TRBD1 as a possible D gene (6 bases). This CDR3 is built from 14 residues. V was shortened by 4 bases and J by 6 bases, with 14 bases between the two germline ends. Germline V gene sequence: CDR1 SGHDT, CDR2 YYEEEE. CDR3 sequence reads: CASSPAGGGQPQHF. The CDR3 nucleotides read TGTGCCAGCAGCCCCGCGGGGGGCGGTCAGCCCCAGCATTTT.